The 9 T cell receptor beta chains reported below all come from one sample, sequenced in a study of T-cell reconstitution after alpha-beta-depleted transplantation in children. The authors prepared the TCRbeta library with unique molecular identifiers. TCRdb processed the PCR reads anew with MiXCR; each CDR3 protein has one entry. The data show about 420,000 distinct CDR3 sequences, around 15% seen once. The material was PBMCs, mostly from graft donor cells, obtained 360 days after TCRalphabeta/CD19-depleted stem cell transplant. These receptors were obtained from a boy under three years old who had a stem cell transplant for Wiskott-Aldrich syndrome, so the T cells may come from the graft donor.

This chain joins TRBV7-2 and TRBJ2-7; D is ambiguous. The CDR3 has 11 amino acids. Trimming stripped 5 bases from V and 5 bases from J, with 7 bases between. Germline V CDR1 and CDR2: SGHTA, FQGNSA. The CDR3 coding sequence is TGTGCCAGCAGCCGTCGTAACGAGCAGTACTTC. Its protein product is CASSRRNEQYF.

The chain combines TRBV20-1 with TRBJ2-1, with 11 bases that match TRBD2. This CDR3 is built from 16 residues. The V gene's germline CDR1 is DFQATT and CDR2 SNEGSKA (reference sequence). The ends lost 3 bases at V and 6 bases at J; junction bases unmatched: 10. The CDR3 sequence is CSARGLAGGYFNEQFF. In DNA, the CDR3 is TGCAGTGCTAGGGGTCTAGCGGGAGGTTATTTCAATGAGCAGTTCTTC.

This clonotype was seen more than once but under ten times. The chain has TRBV5-1 and TRBJ1-1, with 8 bases lining up with TRBD1. Germline V CDR1 and CDR2: SGHRS, YFSETQ. Unmatched junction bases numbered 2, after V lost 3 bases and J lost 4 bases. The CDR3 is 13 amino acids. CDR3 amino acids: CASSSTGATEAFF. CDR3 sequence (DNA): TGCGCCAGCAGCTCGACAGGGGCCACTGAAGCTTTCTTT.

This clonotype was picked up a small number of times. The rearrangement links TRBV6-2 or TRBV6-3 to TRBJ2-3, with unresolved D. The CDR3 consists of 15 residues. Germline V lookup: CDR1 MNHEY, CDR2 SVGEGT. Trimming removed 6 bases from V and 0 bases from J, with 13 bases in between. The CDR3 nucleotides read TGTGCCAGCAGCTCCATACCCCCCAGCACAGATACGCAGTATTTT. Its protein is CASSSIPPSTDTQYF.

This clonotype was observed a handful of times. The chain combines TRBV6-6 with TRBJ1-2, with a possible D match to TRBD1 (5 bases). V gave up 6 bases and J gave up 8 bases, with 13 bases separating them. Germline CDR1 and CDR2: MNHNY and SVGAGI (reference sequence). The CDR3 is 12 residues long. The CDR3 loop reads CASSSQEGGYTF. The CDR3 bases are TGTGCCAGCAGCTCACAGGAGGGAGGCTACACCTTC.

J is TRBJ2-7 and V is TRBV27, with 10 bases that match TRBD1. The ends lost 1 base at V and 6 bases at J; junction bases unmatched: 9. The CDR3 consists of 16 residues. Germline lookup yields CDR1 MNHEY and CDR2 SMNVEV (reference sequence). CDR3 nucleotide sequence: TGTGCCAGCAGTTTATATAGTGGACAGGGGGGGAGCGAGCAGTACTTC. It translates to CASSLYSGQGGSEQYF.

V usage is TRBV12-3 or TRBV12-4 and J usage is TRBJ2-1; D not certain. The CDR3 loop spans 14 amino acids. Trimming shortened V by 8 bases and J by 0 bases, and 11 bases separated the two germline ends. The CDR3 sequence: CASCGVTSYNEQFF. CDR3 in DNA: TGTGCCAGCTGTGGAGTGACCTCCTACAATGAGCAGTTCTTC.

Only a few counts were recorded for this clonotype. The chain combines TRBV29-1 with TRBJ1-1, with a weak D call TRBD1 (6 bases). Trimming cost V 6 bases and J 4 bases, with 15 bases left between them. Germline loops: CDR1 SQVTM, CDR2 ANQGSEA. The CDR3 extends over 13 amino acids. The DNA for the CDR3 is TGCAGCGTAGGGGGGAGATGGAGCACTGAAGCTTTCTTT. Protein: CSVGGRWSTEAFF.

The sample holds many counts of this clonotype. The chain is built from TRBV12-3 or TRBV12-4 and TRBJ2-2; D unclear. The V gene lost 6 bases and the J gene lost 6 bases, with 11 bases spanning the gap. The CDR3 sequence is 13 residues long. CDR3 bases: TGTGCCAGCAGCCCCTCTTGGCCCGGGGAGCTGTTTTTT. This gives the protein CASSPSWPGELFF.